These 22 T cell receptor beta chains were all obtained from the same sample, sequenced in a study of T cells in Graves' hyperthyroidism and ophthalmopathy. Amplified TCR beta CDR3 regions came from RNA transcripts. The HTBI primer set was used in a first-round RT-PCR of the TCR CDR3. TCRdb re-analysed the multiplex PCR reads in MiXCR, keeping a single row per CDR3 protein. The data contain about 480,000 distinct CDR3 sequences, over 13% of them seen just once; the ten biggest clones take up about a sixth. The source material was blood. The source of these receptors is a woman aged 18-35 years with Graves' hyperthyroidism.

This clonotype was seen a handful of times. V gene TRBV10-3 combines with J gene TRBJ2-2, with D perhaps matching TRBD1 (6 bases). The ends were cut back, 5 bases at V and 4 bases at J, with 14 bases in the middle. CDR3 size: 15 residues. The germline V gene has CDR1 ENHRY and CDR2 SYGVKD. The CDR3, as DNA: TGTGCCATCAGTACTACAGGGCGTGGCACCGGGGAGCTGTTTTTT. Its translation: CAISTTGRGTGELFF.

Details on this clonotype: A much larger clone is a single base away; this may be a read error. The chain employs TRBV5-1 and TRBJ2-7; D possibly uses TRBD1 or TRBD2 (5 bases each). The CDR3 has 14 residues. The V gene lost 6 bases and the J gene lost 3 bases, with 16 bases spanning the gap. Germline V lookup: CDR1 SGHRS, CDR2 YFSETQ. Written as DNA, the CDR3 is TGCGCCAGCACCGTGGGTCCAGGGAGCTACGAGCAGTACGTC. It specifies CASTVGPGSYEQYV.

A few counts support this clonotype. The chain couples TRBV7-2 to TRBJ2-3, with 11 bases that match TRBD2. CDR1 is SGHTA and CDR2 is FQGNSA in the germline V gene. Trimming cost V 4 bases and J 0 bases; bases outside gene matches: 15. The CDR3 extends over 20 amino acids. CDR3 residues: CASSSPKMTSGESSTDTQYF. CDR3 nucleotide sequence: TGTGCCAGCAGCTCCCCCAAAATGACTAGCGGGGAATCCAGCACAGATACGCAGTATTTT.

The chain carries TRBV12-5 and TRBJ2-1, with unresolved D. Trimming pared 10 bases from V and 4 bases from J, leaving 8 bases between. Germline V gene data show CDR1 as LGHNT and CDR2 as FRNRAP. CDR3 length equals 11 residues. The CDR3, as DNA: TGTGCTACCACAGAATACAATGAGCAGTTCTTC. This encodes CATTEYNEQFF.

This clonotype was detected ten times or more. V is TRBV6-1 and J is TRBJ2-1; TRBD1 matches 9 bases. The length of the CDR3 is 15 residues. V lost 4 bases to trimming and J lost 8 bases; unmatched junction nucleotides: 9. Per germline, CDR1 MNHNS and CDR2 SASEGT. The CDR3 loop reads CASSAGTGMKHEQFF. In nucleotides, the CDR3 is TGTGCCAGCAGTGCCGGGACAGGGATGAAGCATGAGCAGTTCTTC.

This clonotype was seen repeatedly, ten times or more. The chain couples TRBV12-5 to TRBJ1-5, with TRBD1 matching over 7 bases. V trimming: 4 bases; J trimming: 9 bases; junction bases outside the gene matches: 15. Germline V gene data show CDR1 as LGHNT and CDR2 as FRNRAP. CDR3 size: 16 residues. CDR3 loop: CASGSSGDRASRPQHF. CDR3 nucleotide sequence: TGTGCTAGTGGTTCCTCCGGCGACAGGGCATCCCGGCCCCAGCATTTT.

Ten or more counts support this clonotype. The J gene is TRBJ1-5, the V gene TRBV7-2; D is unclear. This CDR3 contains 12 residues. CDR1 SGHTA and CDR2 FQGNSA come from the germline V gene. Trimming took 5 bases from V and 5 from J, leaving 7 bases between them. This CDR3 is CASSEGYQPQHF. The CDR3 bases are TGTGCCAGCAGCGAAGGATATCAGCCCCAGCATTTT. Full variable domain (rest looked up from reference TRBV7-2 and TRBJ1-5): GAGVSQSPSNKVTEKGKDVELRCDPISGHTALYWYRQSLGQGLEFLIYFQGNSAPDKSGLPSDRFSAERTGGSVSTLTIQRTQQEDSAVYLCASSEGYQPQHFGDGTRLSIL.

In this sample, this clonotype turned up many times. The CDR3 region is CASSPSGGDEKLFF. The CDR3 nucleotides are TGTGCCAGCTCACCGAGCGGTGGAGATGAAAAACTGTTTTTT. J is TRBJ1-4 and V is TRBV18; D ambiguous. There are 14 residues in the CDR3. V lost 3 bases to trimming and J lost 6 bases, with 11 bases between them. Germline CDR1 reads KGHSH; CDR2 reads LQKENI.

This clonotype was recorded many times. The CDR3 DNA is TGTGCCAGCAGTCCCCCGGGTAGCGGGAGGGGTACCAAAAACATTCAGTACTTC. Protein product: CASSPPGSGRGTKNIQYF. This sequence joins TRBV12-3 or TRBV12-4 and TRBJ2-4; 11 bases line up with TRBD2. This CDR3 comprises 18 residues. J was trimmed by 2 bases and V by 5 bases; bases with no gene match: 11.

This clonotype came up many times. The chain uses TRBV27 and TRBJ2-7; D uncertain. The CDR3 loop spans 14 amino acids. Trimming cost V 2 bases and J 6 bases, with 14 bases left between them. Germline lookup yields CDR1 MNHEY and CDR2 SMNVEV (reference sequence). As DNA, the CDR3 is TGTGCCAGCAGTTTAACCGTAGGTCGTCGCGAGCAGTACTTC. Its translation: CASSLTVGRREQYF.

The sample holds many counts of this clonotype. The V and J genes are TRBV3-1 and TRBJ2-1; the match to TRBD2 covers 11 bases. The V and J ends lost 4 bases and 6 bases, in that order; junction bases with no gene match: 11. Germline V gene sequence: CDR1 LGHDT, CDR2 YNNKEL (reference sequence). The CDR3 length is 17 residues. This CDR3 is CASSPPPYSGRVNEQFF. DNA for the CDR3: TGTGCCAGCAGCCCCCCTCCCTATAGCGGGAGGGTCAATGAGCAGTTCTTC.

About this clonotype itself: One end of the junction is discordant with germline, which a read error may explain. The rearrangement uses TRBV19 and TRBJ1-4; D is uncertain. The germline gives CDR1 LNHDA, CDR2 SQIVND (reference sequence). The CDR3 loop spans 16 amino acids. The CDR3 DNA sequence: TGTGCCAGCCGGCGGCTTTTGGCAGCAACTAGTGAAAAACTGTTTTTT. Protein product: CASRRLLAATSEKLFF.

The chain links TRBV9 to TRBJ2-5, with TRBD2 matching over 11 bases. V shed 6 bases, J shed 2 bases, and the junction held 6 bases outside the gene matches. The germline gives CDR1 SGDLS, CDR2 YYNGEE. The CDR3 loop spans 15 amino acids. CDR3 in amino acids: CASTTTSGTQETQYF. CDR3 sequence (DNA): TGTGCCAGCACCACGACTAGCGGGACTCAAGAGACCCAGTACTTC.

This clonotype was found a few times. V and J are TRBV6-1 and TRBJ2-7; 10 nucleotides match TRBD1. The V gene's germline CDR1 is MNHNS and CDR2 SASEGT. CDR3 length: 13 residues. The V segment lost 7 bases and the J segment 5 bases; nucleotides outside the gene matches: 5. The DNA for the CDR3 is TGTGCCAGCAATTCGGGACAGGGGAACGAGCAGTACGTC. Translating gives CASNSGQGNEQYV.

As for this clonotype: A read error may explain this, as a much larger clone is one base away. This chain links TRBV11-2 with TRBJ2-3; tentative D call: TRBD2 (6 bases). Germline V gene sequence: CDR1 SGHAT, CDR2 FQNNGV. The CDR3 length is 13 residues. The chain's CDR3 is CASGALGGDTQCF. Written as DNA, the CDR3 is TGTGCCAGCGGGGCGCTCGGGGGAGATACGCAGTGTTTT.

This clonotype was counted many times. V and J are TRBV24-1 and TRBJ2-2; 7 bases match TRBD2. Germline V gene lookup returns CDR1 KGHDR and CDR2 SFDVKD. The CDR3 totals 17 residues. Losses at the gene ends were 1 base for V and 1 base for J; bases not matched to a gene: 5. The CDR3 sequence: CATSDFRAGLNTGELFF. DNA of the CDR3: TGTGCCACCAGTGATTTTCGAGCGGGATTGAACACCGGGGAGCTGTTTTTT.

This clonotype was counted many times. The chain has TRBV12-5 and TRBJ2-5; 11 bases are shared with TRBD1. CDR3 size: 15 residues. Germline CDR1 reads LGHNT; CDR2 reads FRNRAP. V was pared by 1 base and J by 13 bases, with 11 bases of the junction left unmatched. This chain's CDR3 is CASGLDGTGGMPLYF. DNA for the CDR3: TGTGCTAGTGGTTTGGACGGGACAGGGGGTATGCCCTTGTACTTC.

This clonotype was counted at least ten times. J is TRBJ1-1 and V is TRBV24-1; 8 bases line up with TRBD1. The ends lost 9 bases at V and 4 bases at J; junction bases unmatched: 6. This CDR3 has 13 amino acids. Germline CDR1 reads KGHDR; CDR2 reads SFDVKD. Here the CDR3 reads CATSTDRGTEAFF. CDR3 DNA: TGTGCCACCTCGACCGACAGGGGCACTGAAGCTTTCTTT.

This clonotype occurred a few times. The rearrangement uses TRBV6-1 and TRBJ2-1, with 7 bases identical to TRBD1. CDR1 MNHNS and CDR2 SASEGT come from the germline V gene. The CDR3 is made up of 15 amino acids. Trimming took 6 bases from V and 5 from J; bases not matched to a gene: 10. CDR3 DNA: TGTGCCAGCAGCCCAGACAGGGTCGGGCACAATGAGCAGTTCTTC. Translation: CASSPDRVGHNEQFF.

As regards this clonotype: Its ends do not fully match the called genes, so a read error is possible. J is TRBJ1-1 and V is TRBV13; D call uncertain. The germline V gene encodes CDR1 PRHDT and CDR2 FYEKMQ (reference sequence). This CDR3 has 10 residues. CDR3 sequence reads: CASGLVEAFF. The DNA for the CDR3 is TGTGCCAGCGGCTTAGTTGAAGCTTTCTTT.

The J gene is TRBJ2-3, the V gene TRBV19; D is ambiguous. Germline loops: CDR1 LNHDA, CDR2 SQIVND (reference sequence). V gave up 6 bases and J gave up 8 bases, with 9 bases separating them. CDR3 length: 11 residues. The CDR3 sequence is CASSVKATQYF. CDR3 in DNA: TGTGCCAGTAGCGTAAAAGCTACGCAGTATTTT.

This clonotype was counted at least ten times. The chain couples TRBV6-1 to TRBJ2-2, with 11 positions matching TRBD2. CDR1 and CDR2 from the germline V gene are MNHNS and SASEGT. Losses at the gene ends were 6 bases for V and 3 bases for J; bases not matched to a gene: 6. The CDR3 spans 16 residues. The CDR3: CASSSGTSGYTGELFF. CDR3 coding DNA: TGTGCCAGCAGCTCTGGGACTAGCGGATACACCGGGGAGCTGTTTTTT.